The 28 T cell receptor beta chains given below trace back to one sample, sequenced in a study of identical twins. TCRdb re-called the 5' RACE reads through MiXCR, storing one row per CDR3 protein. This table holds about 220,000 distinct CDR3 sequences, 6% to 8.5% found once. This sample also belongs to another study, concerning yellow fever vaccine responses in identical twins.

Sequencing was carried out using CD8+ T cells sorted from blood. The receptors here all came from a woman under 30 in good health.

This clonotype was detected a few times. The chain carries TRBV7-8 and TRBJ2-7; tentatively, D is TRBD1 or TRBD2 (5 bases each). V gave up 0 bases and J gave up 0 bases, with 15 bases separating them. CDR3 length: 17 residues. CDR1 is SGHVS and CDR2 is FQNEAQ in the germline V gene. As DNA, the CDR3 is TGTGCCAGCAGCTTAGCGCAGGGACGGATCAGCTCCTACGAGCAGTACTTC. Translating gives CASSLAQGRISSYEQYF.

This clonotype occurred many times. This chain joins TRBV7-6 and TRBJ2-3; tentatively, D is TRBD1 (5 bases). V was shortened by 5 bases and J by 0 bases, with 12 bases between the two germline ends. The CDR3 sequence is 15 residues long. Germline CDR1 is SGHVS and CDR2 is FNYEAQ. The CDR3 DNA sequence: TGTGCCAGCAGCCCGTCAGGGTTGAGCACAGATACGCAGTATTTT. It translates to CASSPSGLSTDTQYF. The complete variable domain, with remaining parts taken from reference TRBV7-6 and TRBJ2-3, reads GAGVSQSPRYKVTKRGQDVALRCDPISGHVSLYWYRQALGQGPEFLTYFNYEAQQDKSGLPNDRFSAERPEGSISTLTIQRTEQRDSAMYRCASSPSGLSTDTQYFGPGTRLTVL.

V gene TRBV29-1 combines with J gene TRBJ2-1, with no clear D. The germline gives CDR1 SQVTM, CDR2 ANQGSEA. The CDR3 consists of 16 residues. Trimming cost V 3 bases and J 4 bases, with 19 bases left between them. Here the CDR3 reads CSVEVVRYNVYNEQFF. Here the CDR3 DNA reads TGCAGCGTTGAGGTTGTCCGCTATAATGTTTACAATGAGCAGTTCTTC.

The chain employs TRBV28 and TRBJ2-2; no reliable D call. The CDR3 has 13 amino acids. Looked up from germline, CDR1 is MDHEN and CDR2 is SYDVKM. V lost 5 bases and J lost 2, with 6 bases in between. CDR3: CASSPRNTGELFF. Written as DNA, the CDR3 is TGTGCCAGCAGTCCCAGAAACACCGGGGAGCTGTTTTTT.

This clonotype was seen only a few times. V and J are TRBV5-1 and TRBJ2-1; 12 bases are a match to TRBD2. V was pared by 4 bases and J by 4 bases, with 6 bases of the junction left unmatched. The CDR3 has 16 amino acids. The germline CDR1 and CDR2 sequences are SGHRS and YFSETQ. The CDR3 here is CASSPKLAGGYNEQFF. CDR3 nucleotide sequence: TGCGCCAGCAGCCCCAAACTAGCGGGGGGATACAATGAGCAGTTCTTC.

The chain combines TRBV11-2 with TRBJ2-7, with D possibly matching TRBD2 (6 bases). The ends were cut back, 3 bases at V and 2 bases at J, with 8 bases in the middle. Per the germline V gene, CDR1 is SGHAT and CDR2 is FQNNGV. The CDR3 runs to 13 residues. This chain's CDR3 is CASSLRGTYEQYF. The CDR3 DNA sequence: TGTGCCAGCAGCTTGCGGGGAACCTACGAGCAGTACTTC.

This clonotype was recorded many times. This chain's CDR3 is CASSEGRGPNTEAFF. In nucleotides, the CDR3 is TGTGCCAGCAGTGAAGGACGGGGACCGAACACTGAAGCTTTCTTT. The rearrangement uses TRBV2 and TRBJ1-1; D may be TRBD1 (5 bases). CDR1 and CDR2 (germline): SNHLY, FYNNEI. The length of the CDR3 is 15 residues. Trimming pared 1 base from V and 1 base from J, leaving 10 bases between.

This clonotype was detected many times. This chain links TRBV5-1 with TRBJ1-3; D is perhaps TRBD1 (6 bases). Germline loops: CDR1 SGHRS, CDR2 YFSETQ. The CDR3 loop spans 16 amino acids. Trimming removed 4 bases from V and 4 bases from J, with 18 bases in between. DNA of the CDR3: TGCGCCAGCAGCCCCCACCCGCAGGGGCAGGGAAACACCATATATTTT. Encoded protein: CASSPHPQGQGNTIYF.

V and J are TRBV28 and TRBJ1-5; D is uncertain. V lost 6 bases and J lost 2, with 14 bases in between. The CDR3 runs 15 residues. Germline V CDR1 and CDR2: MDHEN, SYDVKM. CDR3 amino acids: CASSPGRVGNQPQHF. The CDR3 nucleotides are TGTGCCAGCAGCCCCGGACGGGTTGGCAATCAGCCCCAGCATTTT. The entire variable domain, with the rest obtained from reference TRBV28 and TRBJ1-5, is as follows: DVKVTQSSRYLVKRTGEKVFLECVQDMDHENMFWYRQDPGLGLRLIYFSYDVKMKEKGDIPEGYSVSREKKERFSLILESASTNQTSMYLCASSPGRVGNQPQHFGDGTRLSIL.

The DNA for the CDR3 is TGTGCCAGCAGTTCGGACAGGGGACTTCAAGAGACCCAGTACTTC. Translated: CASSSDRGLQETQYF. The chain links TRBV12-3 or TRBV12-4 to TRBJ2-5, with 9 bases aligning to TRBD1. The CDR3 covers 15 residues. The V segment lost 4 bases and the J segment 2 bases; nucleotides outside the gene matches: 5.

This clonotype has a count of ten or more. V usage is TRBV6-5 and J usage is TRBJ2-5; D could derive from TRBD1 or TRBD2 (5 bases each). The CDR3 covers 16 residues. V lost 0 bases to trimming and J lost 6 bases, with 17 bases between them. Germline CDR1 and CDR2: MNHEY and SVGAGI. The CDR3 is CASSYSNGGHPQTQYF. The CDR3 DNA is TGTGCCAGCAGTTACTCGAATGGGGGTCACCCCCAGACCCAGTACTTC.

This clonotype was recorded a few times. V usage is TRBV11-2 and J usage is TRBJ1-3, with D possibly matching TRBD1 (5 bases). The V end was cut by 4 bases, the J end by 0 bases, with 19 bases between. CDR3 length: 18 residues. Germline V gene lookup returns CDR1 SGHAT and CDR2 FQNNGV. DNA for the CDR3: TGTGCCAGCAGCTCGTTTGGGGACCAGGGATCCTCTGGAAACACCATATATTTT. This codes for CASSSFGDQGSSGNTIYF.

The V and J genes are TRBV9 and TRBJ2-5, with TRBD2 matching 9 bases. CDR1 is SGDLS, CDR2 YYNGEE, per germline. CDR3 length: 14 residues. After removal of 3 bases from V and 2 bases from J, the junction contained 2 bases not matched to a gene. The chain's CDR3 is CASSASGIQETQYF. The CDR3, as DNA: TGTGCCAGCAGCGCTAGCGGGATACAAGAGACCCAGTACTTC. Using reference TRBV9 and TRBJ2-5 for the parts outside the CDR3, the full variable domain is DSGVTQTPKHLITATGQRVTLRCSPRSGDLSVYWYQQSLDQGLQFLIQYYNGEERAKGNILERFSAQQFPDLHSELNLSSLELGDSALYFCASSASGIQETQYFGPGTRLLVL.

This clonotype occurred a few times. The chain employs TRBV5-5 and TRBJ2-2, with TRBD2 matching 8 bases. The CDR3 is 16 amino acids. Germline V CDR1 and CDR2: SGHKS, YYEKEE (reference sequence). V gave up 4 bases and J gave up 6 bases; unmatched junction bases: 11. The CDR3 DNA follows: TGTGCCAGCAGCCTCTCCAGGACTAGCTTGTCCGGGGAGCTGTTTTTT. It is translated as CASSLSRTSLSGELFF.

This clonotype was counted many times. V is TRBV5-1 and J is TRBJ2-1, with 10 bases aligning to TRBD2. V trimming: 1 base; J trimming: 6 bases; junction bases outside the gene matches: 4. This CDR3 region has 15 residues. Germline CDR1 is SGHRS and CDR2 is YFSETQ. CDR3 residues: CASSLYSGRINEQFF. The CDR3 coding sequence is TGCGCCAGCAGCTTGTATAGCGGGAGGATCAATGAGCAGTTCTTC.

The rearrangement uses TRBV9 and TRBJ2-3, with D maybe TRBD2 (6 bases). Germline CDR1 and CDR2: SGDLS and YYNGEE. The CDR3 is 14 residues long. V was shortened by 3 bases and J by 6 bases, with 14 bases between the two germline ends. For the CDR3, the DNA is TGTGCCAGCAGCGACGAGCGGGTCAGGGATACGCAGTATTTT. Amino acids: CASSDERVRDTQYF.

This clonotype was seen at least ten times. The chain joins TRBV20-1 to TRBJ2-1; perhaps TRBD2 as D (6 bases). Trimming stripped 3 bases from V and 4 bases from J, with 10 bases between. This CDR3 has 13 residues. Germline V gene lookup returns CDR1 DFQATT and CDR2 SNEGSKA (reference sequence). The CDR3 region has the DNA TGCAGTGCTAGCCTCCGGGAGTACAATGAGCAGTTCTTC. Amino acid sequence: CSASLREYNEQFF.

This clonotype has ten or more counts. The V gene is TRBV4-1, the J gene TRBJ2-2; D not resolved. The CDR3 sequence is 16 residues long. The V gene lost 0 bases and the J gene lost 3 bases, with 11 bases spanning the gap. CDR1 MGHRA and CDR2 YSYEKL come from the germline V gene. DNA for the CDR3: TGCGCCAGCAGCCAAGAGATAGAGCGATACACCGGGGAGCTGTTTTTT. This sequence encodes CASSQEIERYTGELFF.

This clonotype was seen a handful of times. V gene TRBV4-1 combines with J gene TRBJ2-5; maybe TRBD2 (6 bases). CDR3 length equals 15 residues. V was pared by 0 bases and J by 5 bases, with 13 bases between. Germline assignment: CDR1 MGHRA and CDR2 YSYEKL. The CDR3 DNA reads as TGCGCCAGCAGCCAAGATGGAGGGAGTTTTGAGACCCAGTACTTC. It yields the protein CASSQDGGSFETQYF.

The chain is built from TRBV12-3 or TRBV12-4 and TRBJ1-4; possible D gene TRBD1, 6 bases. Trimming removed 8 bases from V and 8 bases from J, with 15 bases in between. The CDR3 extends over 13 amino acids. CDR3 sequence (DNA): TGTGCCAGCCTCATAGGGGGGGAAGAAAAACTGTTTTTT. Its protein product is CASLIGGEEKLFF.

The chain employs TRBV12-3 or TRBV12-4 and TRBJ2-7; D unresolved. CDR3 size: 13 residues. The V and J ends lost 3 bases and 1 base respectively, with 7 bases between them. CDR3 coding DNA: TGTGCCAGCAGTTTCGGGCATTCCTACGAGCAGTACGTC. Translated: CASSFGHSYEQYV.

This clonotype came up a few times. This chain uses TRBV28 with TRBJ2-2; TRBD2 matches 13 bases. The CDR3 is 17 amino acids. J gave up 5 bases and V 7 bases, and 10 bases lay outside the gene matches. Germline V gene data show CDR1 as MDHEN and CDR2 as SYDVKM. CDR3 in DNA: TGTGCCAGCACCAAAGGGACTAGCGGGATTATGACCGGGGAGCTGTTTTTT. Translated, it gives CASTKGTSGIMTGELFF.

The gene calls are TRBV28 and TRBJ1-1, with 7 bases that match TRBD1. Germline V gives CDR1 MDHEN, CDR2 SYDVKM. The J segment lost 0 bases and the V segment lost 1 base, leaving 5 bases of the junction unmatched. The CDR3 runs to 16 residues. The CDR3 DNA follows: TGTGCCAGCAGTTTATTAACGACAGGGATGAACACTGAAGCTTTCTTT. Protein: CASSLLTTGMNTEAFF.

This clonotype was seen ten or more times. The chain carries TRBV5-1 and TRBJ1-2, with 7 bases fitting TRBD1. Germline V gene data show CDR1 as SGHRS and CDR2 as YFSETQ. The CDR3 consists of 15 residues. J gave up 3 bases and V 3 bases, and 8 bases lay outside the gene matches. The CDR3: CASSSSTGLHYGYTF. The DNA of the CDR3 is TGCGCCAGCAGCTCCTCGACAGGGTTGCACTATGGCTACACCTTC. Full variable domain (missing parts from reference TRBV5-1 and TRBJ1-2): KAGVTQTPRYLIKTRGQQVTLSCSPISGHRSVSWYQQTPGQGLQFLFEYFSETQRNKGNFPGRFSGRQFSNSRSEMNVSTLELGDSALYLCASSSSTGLHYGYTFGSGTRLTVV.

In this sample, this clonotype turned up many times. The chain combines TRBV27 with TRBJ2-7; possibly TRBD2 for D (6 bases). Trimming removed 3 bases from V and 1 base from J, with 10 bases in between. The CDR3 has 14 residues. Germline V CDR1 and CDR2: MNHEY, SMNVEV (reference sequence). The CDR3 here is CASSFGRESYEQYF. In DNA, the CDR3 is TGTGCCAGCAGTTTTGGGCGGGAATCCTACGAGCAGTACTTC.

V is TRBV5-5 and J is TRBJ2-2; no reliable D call. Germline V gene sequence: CDR1 SGHKS, CDR2 YYEKEE (reference sequence). This CDR3 spans 15 amino acids. Deletions cut 0 bases from V and 6 bases from J, with 12 bases between. As DNA, the CDR3 is TGTGCCAGCAGCTTGGTGCCCGGGCGGTCCGGGGAGCTGTTTTTT. It specifies CASSLVPGRSGELFF.

This clonotype was observed at least ten times. The CDR3 here is CASSLEPTGELFF. CDR3 bases: TGCGCCAGCAGCTTGGAACCTACCGGGGAGCTGTTTTTT. The rearrangement joins TRBV5-1 to TRBJ2-2; D unclear. Looked up from germline, CDR1 is SGHRS and CDR2 is YFSETQ. Deletions cut 0 bases from V and 5 bases from J, with 5 bases between. CDR3 length: 13 residues.

The chain employs TRBV28 and TRBJ2-7; D gene ambiguous. The germline V and J ends were trimmed by 6 bases and 3 bases, with 9 bases remaining between them. The CDR3 runs 12 residues. The V gene's germline CDR1 is MDHEN and CDR2 SYDVKM. CDR3: CASSPDHYEQYF. For the CDR3, the DNA is TGTGCCAGCAGCCCGGACCACTACGAGCAGTACTTC.